What follows are 32 T cell receptor beta chains derived from one specimen sequenced in a study of cytomegalovirus exposure and HLA in healthy donors. Researchers ran the PCR with 60 Vbeta and 13 Jbeta primers. Assay used: immunoSEQ multiplex PCR; TCRdb lists only in-frame clones, some missing. The sample lists 150,000 to 200,000 clones; 65% to 80% were seen once. Sequenced: PBMCs. The receptor source for this set is a woman aged 40 to 50 in good health and CMV-seronegative.

The rearrangement links TRBV27 to TRBJ2-3; possibly TRBD2 for D (5 bases). V was clipped by 6 bases and J by 1 base, with 14 bases between them. CDR3 length equals 15 residues. Germline V gives CDR1 MNHEY, CDR2 SMNVEV (reference sequence). The CDR3 coding sequence is TGTGCCAGCAGCCTAAGAGACGGGGGCACAGATACGCAGTATTTT. It yields the protein CASSLRDGGTDTQYF.

The V call is TRBV7-9, the J call TRBJ2-3, with 7 bases lining up with TRBD1. Per the germline V gene, CDR1 is SEHNR and CDR2 is FQNEAQ (reference sequence). V shed 1 base, J shed 3 bases, and the junction held 4 bases outside the gene matches. This CDR3 region has 15 residues. The CDR3 protein is CASSLDRGGTDTQYF. For the CDR3, the DNA is TGTGCCAGCAGCTTAGACAGGGGTGGGACAGATACGCAGTATTTT.

The J gene is TRBJ2-7, the V gene TRBV6-6; TRBD1 matches at 10 bases. This CDR3 comprises 13 residues. Looked up from germline, CDR1 is MNHNY and CDR2 is SVGAGI (reference sequence). CDR3 loop: CASSSTGTGVLRV. As DNA, the CDR3 is TGTGCCAGCAGTTCCACCGGGACAGGGGTTCTCCGCGTC.

V usage is TRBV19 and J usage is TRBJ1-5, with D hard to call. Looked up from germline, CDR1 is LNHDA and CDR2 is SQIVND (reference sequence). Trimming left V 3 bases short and J 2 bases short, with 14 bases between. CDR3 length: 16 amino acids. The CDR3 DNA reads TGTGCCAGTAGTATCTCTCGGGAAGGTGGCAATCAGCCCCAGCATTTT. Translated: CASSISREGGNQPQHF.

As for this clone: Other DNA sequences in the sample encode the same CDR3. This chain links TRBV7-2 with TRBJ2-3, with D uncertain. Germline V CDR1 and CDR2: SGHTA, FQGNSA. The CDR3 extends over 14 amino acids. The germline V and J ends were trimmed by 1 base and 0 bases, with 5 bases remaining between them. In DNA form, the CDR3 reads TGTGCCAGCAGCTTAGGTACTAGCACAGATACGCAGTATTTT. Translation: CASSLGTSTDTQYF.

In its sample, this clone was seen once. The chain employs TRBV27 and TRBJ2-1; 9 bases are a match to TRBD2. The V gene's germline CDR1 is MNHEY and CDR2 SMNVEV (reference sequence). Trimming removed 9 bases from V and 4 bases from J; junction bases left unmatched: 7. This CDR3 spans 14 amino acids. In DNA form, the CDR3 reads TGTGCCAGTGCGCTAGCGGGATCGTACAATGAGCAGTTCTTC. As protein: CASALAGSYNEQFF.

This chain links TRBV6-6 with TRBJ2-1, with a weak D call TRBD2 (6 bases). CDR3 size: 15 residues. The germline CDR1 and CDR2 sequences are MNHNY and SVGAGI (reference sequence). V shed 5 bases and J shed 0 bases, with 11 bases lying between them. The CDR3 protein is CASSTVGGSYNEQFF. The CDR3 region has the DNA TGTGCCAGCAGTACGGTCGGGGGCTCCTACAATGAGCAGTTCTTC.

This clone was detected only a few times. CDR3 DNA sequence: TGCGCCAGCAGCTTGGCCTCAGGGGGGCTGAAAGATACGCAGTATTTT. This encodes CASSLASGGLKDTQYF. This chain joins TRBV5-1 and TRBJ2-3; possible D gene TRBD1, 7 bases. Germline lookup yields CDR1 SGHRS and CDR2 YFSETQ. V was pared by 0 bases and J by 5 bases, with 16 bases between. This CDR3 is built from 16 residues.

J is TRBJ1-5 and V is TRBV19; the match to TRBD1 covers 10 bases. The germline V gene has CDR1 LNHDA and CDR2 SQIVND (reference sequence). The CDR3 extends over 16 amino acids. V trimming: 10 bases; J trimming: 1 base; junction bases outside the gene matches: 10. The CDR3 loop is CATLRQGAGSNQPQHF. The CDR3 nucleotides are TGTGCCACCTTAAGACAGGGGGCCGGGAGCAATCAGCCCCAGCATTTT.

The chain is built from TRBV30 and TRBJ1-2, with a possible D match to TRBD1 (6 bases). CDR1 and CDR2 (germline): GTSNPN, SVGIG (reference sequence). The CDR3 covers 13 residues. V was shortened by 5 bases and J by 2 bases, with 12 bases between the two germline ends. The CDR3 DNA sequence: TGTGCCTGGGACCAACAGGGAAACTATGGCTACACCTTC. Translation gives CAWDQQGNYGYTF. Together with reference TRBV30 and TRBJ1-2, the CDR3 gives the full variable domain: SQTIHQWPATLVQPVGSPLSLECTVEGTSNPNLYWYRQAAGRGLQLLFYSVGIGQISSEVPQNLSASRPQDRQFILSSKKLLLSDSGFYLCAWDQQGNYGYTFGSGTRLTVV.

The rearrangement joins TRBV5-4 to TRBJ2-3; possible D gene TRBD1, 5 bases. Germline-derived CDR1 and CDR2 are SGHNT and YYREEE (reference sequence). The length of the CDR3 is 13 residues. V was shortened by 3 bases and J by 10 bases, with 15 bases between the two germline ends. The CDR3 region is CASSSLIGAAQYF. CDR3 bases: TGTGCCAGCAGCTCCCTAATAGGGGCCGCGCAGTATTTT.

CDR3 bases: TGTGCCAGCAGCTTCGGGGAGGCTAACTATGGCTACACCTTC. Translated: CASSFGEANYGYTF. The rearrangement links TRBV7-9 to TRBJ1-2; unclear D gene. CDR3 length: 14 amino acids. The ends were cut back, 3 bases at V and 0 bases at J, with 8 bases in the middle. Germline V lookup: CDR1 SEHNR, CDR2 FQNEAQ (reference sequence).

The chain is built from TRBV14 and TRBJ2-1, with TRBD1 matching 7 bases. Looked up from germline, CDR1 is SGHDN and CDR2 is FVKESK. The CDR3 loop spans 16 amino acids. The J segment lost 9 bases and the V segment lost 2 bases, leaving 13 bases of the junction unmatched. For the CDR3, the DNA is TGTGCCAGCAGCCAATTCGCTGAGACAGGGTGGCGTGAGCAGTTCTTC. Residues: CASSQFAETGWREQFF.

The chain couples TRBV9 to TRBJ1-3; the D gene is possibly TRBD1 (5 bases). Germline-derived CDR1 and CDR2 are SGDLS and YYNGEE. CDR3 length equals 15 residues. V lost 0 bases and J 2 bases, leaving 9 bases between the germline ends. CDR3 nucleotides: TGTGCCAGCAGCGTAGCGCAGGGAACTGGAAACACCATATATTTT. Protein product: CASSVAQGTGNTIYF.

The J gene is TRBJ2-2, the V gene TRBV7-8, with 8 bases identical to TRBD1. V shed 1 base and J 5 bases; nucleotides not matched to a gene: 0. From germline, CDR1 is SGHVS and CDR2 FQNEAQ. This CDR3 contains 14 residues. The CDR3, as DNA: TGTGCCAGCAGCTTAGGGACAGGGACCGGGGAGCTGTTTTTT. It specifies CASSLGTGTGELFF.

J is TRBJ1-2 and V is TRBV5-8; the D gene is possibly TRBD1 (5 bases). This CDR3 has 15 amino acids. The V gene lost 0 bases and the J gene lost 4 bases, with 13 bases spanning the gap. Germline-derived CDR1 and CDR2 are SGHTS and YDEGEE. CDR3 sequence: CASSLEAGTSYGYTF. The CDR3, as DNA: TGTGCCAGCAGCTTGGAGGCAGGGACTTCCTATGGCTACACCTTC.

Concerning this clone itself: Its ends do not fully match the called genes, so a read error is possible. The rearrangement links TRBV7-2 to TRBJ2-1; TRBD2 agrees at 9 bases. Germline values: CDR1 SGHTA, CDR2 FQGNSA. CDR3 length equals 15 residues. The CDR3 bases are TGTGCCAGCAACTTAGCGGGAGTGGGTTTGAATGAGCAGTTCTTC. Translating it yields CASNLAGVGLNEQFF.

The rearrangement joins TRBV30 to TRBJ2-7; 8 bases line up with TRBD1. From germline, CDR1 is GTSNPN and CDR2 SVGIG (reference sequence). V was pared by 2 bases and J by 1 base, with 7 bases of the junction left unmatched. The CDR3 sequence is 15 residues long. In nucleotides, the CDR3 is TGTGCCTGGAGTTTTTACCGGGACAGGTCCTACGAGCAGTACTTC. Its protein product is CAWSFYRDRSYEQYF.

V is TRBV5-4 and J is TRBJ2-7; 11 nucleotides line up with TRBD2. CDR3 length equals 15 residues. Looked up from germline, CDR1 is SGHNT and CDR2 is YYREEE (reference sequence). Trimming took 0 bases from V and 4 from J; bases not matched to a gene: 3. This CDR3 reads CASSLGGLAEYEQYF. The CDR3 DNA follows: TGTGCCAGCAGCTTGGGGGGACTAGCGGAATACGAGCAGTACTTC.

This clone was counted a few times. The chain carries TRBV19 and TRBJ1-1, with unresolved D. Germline-derived CDR1 and CDR2 are LNHDA and SQIVND (reference sequence). The V and J ends lost 3 bases and 6 bases respectively, with 14 bases between them. This CDR3 has 14 residues. CDR3 sequence: CASSILGGVAEAFF. The DNA for the CDR3 is TGTGCCAGTAGTATTTTAGGTGGAGTGGCTGAAGCTTTCTTT.

The rearrangement joins TRBV5-6 to TRBJ2-5, with D possibly being TRBD1 (5 bases). The V and J ends lost 4 bases and 8 bases respectively, with 15 bases between them. CDR1 is SGHDT, CDR2 YYEEEE, per germline. CDR3 size: 13 residues. The CDR3 spells CASSAGQGRTQYF. Here the CDR3 DNA reads TGTGCCAGCAGCGCCGGGCAGGGAAGAACCCAGTACTTC.

This clone was seen only once. This specimen includes other DNA sequences encoding the same CDR3. This chain joins TRBV9 and TRBJ1-1; no definite D call. Trimming took off 0 bases at V and 3 bases at J, with 6 bases between the two ends. Germline V gene sequence: CDR1 SGDLS, CDR2 YYNGEE. This CDR3 is built from 13 residues. This CDR3 is CASSVGLDTEAFF. CDR3 in DNA: TGTGCCAGCAGCGTAGGGCTGGACACTGAAGCTTTCTTT.

The chain uses TRBV29-1 and TRBJ1-2; 7 nucleotides agree with TRBD1. Trimming removed 3 bases from V and 2 bases from J; junction bases left unmatched: 9. CDR3 length equals 15 residues. Germline CDR1 reads SQVTM; CDR2 reads ANQGSEA. The CDR3 loop reads CSVEGQGVRNYGYTF. In DNA form, the CDR3 reads TGCAGCGTTGAGGGGCAGGGGGTAAGAAACTATGGCTACACCTTC.

The V and J genes are TRBV5-4 and TRBJ1-2; D remains unclear. This CDR3 has 15 amino acids. V lost 0 bases and J 3 bases, leaving 12 bases between the germline ends. Germline assignment: CDR1 SGHNT and CDR2 YYREEE (reference sequence). The CDR3 loop is CASSLAPGFDYGYTF. The CDR3 nucleotides are TGTGCCAGCAGCTTGGCCCCGGGGTTTGACTATGGCTACACCTTC.

V gene TRBV12-5 combines with J gene TRBJ2-5; TRBD1 is a possible D gene (6 bases). V was trimmed by 2 bases and J by 4 bases, leaving 8 bases between them. From germline, CDR1 is LGHNT and CDR2 FRNRAP. CDR3 length equals 13 residues. The chain's CDR3 is CASGLKQGETQYF. As DNA, the CDR3 is TGTGCTAGTGGTTTGAAACAGGGAGAGACCCAGTACTTC.

This rearrangement joins TRBV19 to TRBJ1-1; D ambiguous. The length of the CDR3 is 15 residues. Trimming cost V 4 bases and J 0 bases, with 12 bases left between them. Germline lookup yields CDR1 LNHDA and CDR2 SQIVND (reference sequence). CDR3 nucleotides: TGTGCCAGTAGTACGACCGGACTGTTGAACACTGAAGCTTTCTTT. Amino acid sequence: CASSTTGLLNTEAFF.

V and J are TRBV7-9 and TRBJ1-1; D ambiguous. V was clipped by 4 bases and J by 3 bases, with 9 bases between them. This CDR3 contains 13 residues. The germline V gene has CDR1 SEHNR and CDR2 FQNEAQ (reference sequence). The CDR3 sequence is CASSWAMDTEAFF. The CDR3 nucleotides are TGTGCCAGCAGCTGGGCGATGGACACTGAAGCTTTCTTT. The full variable domain, its missing parts supplied by reference TRBV7-9 and TRBJ1-1, is DTGVSQNPRHKITKRGQNVTFRCDPISEHNRLYWYRQTLGQGPEFLTYFQNEAQLEKSRLLSDRFSAERPKGSFSTLEIQRTEQGDSAMYLCASSWAMDTEAFFGQGTRLTVV.

As regards this clone: Other DNA variants within this sample encode the same CDR3. This rearrangement joins TRBV7-2 to TRBJ2-3; a possible D gene is TRBD2 (6 bases). The V end lost 1 base, the J end lost 0 bases, and 8 bases lay between the germline ends. The CDR3 spans 15 residues. Germline assignment: CDR1 SGHTA and CDR2 FQGNSA. The CDR3 loop reads CASSLGGTSTDTQYF. CDR3 coding DNA: TGTGCCAGCAGCTTAGGCGGGACTAGCACAGATACGCAGTATTTT.

The gene calls are TRBV18 and TRBJ1-2, with 9 nucleotides matching TRBD1. In germline, CDR1 is KGHSH, CDR2 LQKENI. The CDR3 is 15 residues long. V gave up 5 bases and J gave up 6 bases; unmatched junction bases: 10. The CDR3 nucleotides are TGTGCCAGCTCATCCTTAACAGGGGGCGAGGATGGCTACACCTTC. Protein product: CASSSLTGGEDGYTF.

The J gene is TRBJ1-1, the V gene TRBV30; 9 nucleotides agree with TRBD1. V lost 1 base, J lost 11 bases, and 2 bases stayed unmatched. CDR1 is GTSNPN and CDR2 is SVGIG in the germline V gene (reference sequence). This CDR3 has 11 amino acids. The CDR3 sequence is CAWSGDREAFF. In nucleotides, the CDR3 is TGTGCCTGGAGTGGGGACAGGGAGGCTTTCTTT. The full variable domain, completed using reference TRBV30 and TRBJ1-1, is SQTIHQWPATLVQPVGSPLSLECTVEGTSNPNLYWYRQAAGRGLQLLFYSVGIGQISSEVPQNLSASRPQDRQFILSSKKLLLSDSGFYLCAWSGDREAFFGQGTRLTVV.

This clone came up a few times. This chain links TRBV18 with TRBJ2-7; 7 bases align to TRBD1. J gave up 7 bases and V 0 bases, and 6 bases lay outside the gene matches. Germline CDR1 and CDR2: KGHSH and LQKENI. This CDR3 has 14 residues. In DNA form, the CDR3 reads TGTGCCAGCTCACCACCGACTGGGACAGCAGAGCAGTACGTC. Its translation is CASSPPTGTAEQYV.

V usage is TRBV7-2 and J usage is TRBJ1-2, with D unresolved. CDR3 size: 13 residues. V lost 1 base to trimming and J lost 7 bases, with 10 bases between them. From germline, CDR1 is SGHTA and CDR2 FQGNSA. CDR3 coding DNA: TGTGCCAGCAGCTTAGTCGGGGTGGGTGGCTACACCTTC. Translating it yields CASSLVGVGGYTF.